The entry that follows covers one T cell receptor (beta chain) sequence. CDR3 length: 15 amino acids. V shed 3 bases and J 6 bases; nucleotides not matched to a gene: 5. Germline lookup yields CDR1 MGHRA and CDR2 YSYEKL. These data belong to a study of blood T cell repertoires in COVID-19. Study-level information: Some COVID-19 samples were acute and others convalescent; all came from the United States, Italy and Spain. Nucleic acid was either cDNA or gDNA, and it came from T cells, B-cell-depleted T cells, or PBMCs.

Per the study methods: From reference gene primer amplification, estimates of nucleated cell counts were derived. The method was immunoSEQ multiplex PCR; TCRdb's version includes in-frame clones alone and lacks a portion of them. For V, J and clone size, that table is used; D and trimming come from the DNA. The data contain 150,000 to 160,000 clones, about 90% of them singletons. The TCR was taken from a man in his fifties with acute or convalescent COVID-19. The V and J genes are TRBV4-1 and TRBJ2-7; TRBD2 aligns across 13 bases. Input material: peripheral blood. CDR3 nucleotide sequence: TGCGCCAGCAGCCATCCGGGACTAGCGGGGCCCGAGCAGTACTTC. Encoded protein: CASSHPGLAGPEQYF.